The 29 T cell receptor beta chains in this list originate from one sample, sequenced in a study of cytomegalovirus exposure and HLA in healthy donors. The study ran its PCR with 60 Vbeta and 13 Jbeta primers. Produced via immunoSEQ multiplex PCR; TCRdb's table is partial and in-frame only. The sample has approximately 140,000 clones; around 79% are singletons. The sequenced material came from PBMCs. The source of these receptors is a middle-aged woman in good health and CMV-seropositive.

V and J are TRBV19 and TRBJ2-1, with 13 bases lining up with TRBD2. The CDR3 totals 15 residues. With V trimmed by 7 bases and J by 9 bases, 9 bases remained unmatched. Germline CDR1 reads LNHDA; CDR2 reads SQIVND (reference sequence). CDR3 protein: CASTPTSGGALEQFF. DNA of the CDR3: TGTGCCAGTACCCCTACTAGCGGGGGGGCTCTTGAGCAGTTCTTC.

J is TRBJ1-2 and V is TRBV6-5; 7 nucleotides line up with TRBD1. V lost 5 bases, J lost 2 bases, and 5 bases stayed unmatched. The germline V gene has CDR1 MNHEY and CDR2 SVGAGI. This CDR3 has 14 residues. DNA of the CDR3: TGTGCCAGCAGTCCCAGACAGGGCAACTATGGCTACACCTTC. Translation gives CASSPRQGNYGYTF.

This clone was found a few times. V is TRBV7-2 and J is TRBJ2-1; 16 bases are shared with TRBD2. The CDR3 is made up of 18 amino acids. The trim removed 3 bases at V and 15 bases at J, leaving 17 bases unmatched. Looked up from germline, CDR1 is SGHTA and CDR2 is FQGNSA. CDR3 bases: TGTGCCAGCAGCTTCACCGGGACTAGCGGGGGGGCCCGTTCGGATAGGTTCTTC. Encoded protein: CASSFTGTSGGARSDRFF.

This clone occurred once. Here the CDR3 omits its conserved ending phenylalanine or tryptophan, so a read error is the likely source. Here the CDR3 DNA reads TGTGCCAGCAGTTTAACGGACAGGGTGTACGATGGCTACACCCTC. This translates into CASSLTDRVYDGYTL. The rearrangement joins TRBV28 to TRBJ1-2; 8 bases map to TRBD1. V was pared by 2 bases and J by 6 bases, with 8 bases of the junction left unmatched. Germline-derived CDR1 and CDR2 are MDHEN and SYDVKM. This CDR3 spans 15 amino acids.

This clone appeared a single time. The chain carries TRBV29-1 and TRBJ2-3; the match to TRBD2 covers 7 bases. The germline CDR1 and CDR2 sequences are SQVTM and ANQGSEA. The V segment lost 3 bases and the J segment 4 bases; nucleotides outside the gene matches: 10. This CDR3 is 15 amino acids long. CDR3: CSVESYGGWSDTQYF. For the CDR3, the DNA is TGCAGCGTTGAGAGTTACGGGGGGTGGTCAGATACGCAGTATTTT.

V usage is TRBV2 and J usage is TRBJ1-6; D may be TRBD1 (5 bases). The V and J ends lost 5 bases and 5 bases respectively, with 7 bases between them. The CDR3 consists of 13 residues. The germline CDR1 and CDR2 sequences are SNHLY and FYNNEI. In DNA, the CDR3 is TGTGCCAGCAGTAGGGGCAATAATTCACCCCTCCACTTT. Encoded protein: CASSRGNNSPLHF.

This clone was seen a few times. The V and J genes are TRBV19 and TRBJ2-2; the match to TRBD1 covers 7 bases. V shed 6 bases, J shed 4 bases, and the junction held 2 bases outside the gene matches. The CDR3 length is 13 residues. Germline loops: CDR1 LNHDA, CDR2 SQIVND (reference sequence). The CDR3 nucleotides read TGTGCCAGTAGCCGACAGGGCACCGGGGAGCTGTTTTTT. This translates into CASSRQGTGELFF.

This clone was seen more than once but under ten times. V is TRBV11-2 and J is TRBJ1-2; TRBD1 agrees at 9 bases. V was pared by 4 bases and J by 5 bases, with 11 bases of the junction left unmatched. Germline V gene data show CDR1 as SGHAT and CDR2 as FQNNGV. The CDR3 sequence is 16 residues long. CDR3 sequence: CASSSAPKTGGYGYTF. The CDR3 nucleotides read TGTGCCAGCAGCTCGGCCCCGAAGACAGGGGGTTATGGCTACACCTTC.

This clone turned up a few times. The chain combines TRBV5-1 with TRBJ2-4, with 8 bases identical to TRBD2. Trimming took 0 bases from V and 8 from J; bases not matched to a gene: 7. Germline CDR1 SGHRS, CDR2 YFSETQ. The CDR3 is made up of 15 amino acids. In nucleotides, the CDR3 is TGCGCCAGCAGCTTGGCGGGACTAGAAAGGGACATTCAGTACTTC. As protein: CASSLAGLERDIQYF. Full variable domain (remainder filled in from reference TRBV5-1 and TRBJ2-4): KAGVTQTPRYLIKTRGQQVTLSCSPISGHRSVSWYQQTPGQGLQFLFEYFSETQRNKGNFPGRFSGRQFSNSRSEMNVSTLELGDSALYLCASSLAGLERDIQYFGAGTRLSVL.

This chain connects TRBV7-9 to TRBJ1-2; maybe TRBD1 (6 bases). This CDR3 has 15 amino acids. The V end lost 4 bases, the J end lost 4 bases, and 16 bases lay between the germline ends. The germline V gene has CDR1 SEHNR and CDR2 FQNEAQ (reference sequence). In DNA, the CDR3 is TGTGCCAGCAGCTCTCCTACAGGGTACGCCTATGGCTACACCTTC. The encoded protein is CASSSPTGYAYGYTF. Full variable domain (rest looked up from reference TRBV7-9 and TRBJ1-2): DTGVSQNPRHKITKRGQNVTFRCDPISEHNRLYWYRQTLGQGPEFLTYFQNEAQLEKSRLLSDRFSAERPKGSFSTLEIQRTEQGDSAMYLCASSSPTGYAYGYTFGSGTRLTVV.

The chain links TRBV4-1 to TRBJ2-1, with TRBD2 matching over 9 bases. The ends lost 3 bases at V and 5 bases at J; junction bases unmatched: 5. This CDR3 is built from 15 residues. Germline V gene lookup returns CDR1 MGHRA and CDR2 YSYEKL. CDR3 region: CASSHRAGGNNEQFF. The CDR3 region has the DNA TGCGCCAGCAGCCACAGAGCGGGGGGTAACAATGAGCAGTTCTTC.

The V call is TRBV9, the J call TRBJ2-5, with a tentative D call TRBD2 (6 bases). CDR1 is SGDLS, CDR2 YYNGEE, per germline. The CDR3 sequence is 14 residues long. Trimming left V 2 bases short and J 4 bases short, with 12 bases between. This CDR3 reads CASSVGGAGETQYF. The CDR3 DNA is TGTGCCAGCAGCGTCGGCGGGGCAGGAGAGACCCAGTACTTC. The full variable domain, with the rest looked up from reference TRBV9 and TRBJ2-5, is DSGVTQTPKHLITATGQRVTLRCSPRSGDLSVYWYQQSLDQGLQFLIQYYNGEERAKGNILERFSAQQFPDLHSELNLSSLELGDSALYFCASSVGGAGETQYFGPGTRLLVL.

The V and J genes are TRBV25-1 and TRBJ1-3; tentative D call: TRBD1 (6 bases). Germline CDR1 MGHDK, CDR2 SYGVNS. Trimming removed 4 bases from V and 0 bases from J, with 13 bases in between. The CDR3 has 16 amino acids. The CDR3 DNA is TGTGCCAGCAGTGCCCTACAGGGTAGCTCTGGAAACACCATATATTTT. Protein sequence: CASSALQGSSGNTIYF.

This sequence joins TRBV6-5 and TRBJ2-7; TRBD2 matches at 11 bases. V was pared by 4 bases and J by 7 bases, with 12 bases of the junction left unmatched. This CDR3 has 16 amino acids. CDR1 is MNHEY and CDR2 is SVGAGI in the germline V gene. In DNA, the CDR3 is TGTGCCAGCAGTTTGGCGTCTAGACTAGCGGGGAGAGAGCAGTACTTC. Translating it yields CASSLASRLAGREQYF.

The rearrangement uses TRBV6-5 and TRBJ1-2; D is unresolved. Trimming pared 0 bases from V and 5 bases from J, leaving 13 bases between. Germline lookup yields CDR1 MNHEY and CDR2 SVGAGI. This CDR3 contains 15 residues. CDR3 region: CASSYSPGLSYGYTF. The DNA for the CDR3 is TGTGCCAGCAGTTACTCGCCCGGGTTAAGTTATGGCTACACCTTC.

The table lists this clone with a few counts. The V and J genes are TRBV6-5 and TRBJ1-1; D is perhaps TRBD1 (5 bases). Trimming removed 0 bases from V and 5 bases from J, with 13 bases in between. Per the germline V gene, CDR1 is MNHEY and CDR2 is SVGAGI. The CDR3 extends over 15 amino acids. CDR3: CASSYSLGGGTEAFF. The CDR3 nucleotides are TGTGCCAGCAGTTACTCGCTCGGGGGGGGGACTGAAGCTTTCTTT.

The chain has TRBV5-6 and TRBJ2-7; 9 positions match TRBD1. CDR3 length equals 15 residues. The V and J ends lost 2 bases and 2 bases, in that order; junction bases with no gene match: 5. Germline V CDR1 and CDR2: SGHDT, YYEEEE. CDR3 sequence reads: CASSFRQGVTYEQYF. CDR3 nucleotide sequence: TGTGCCAGCAGCTTCAGACAGGGGGTTACCTACGAGCAGTACTTC.

This clone was seen once. The chain recombines TRBV27 with TRBJ1-1; weak D call: TRBD1 (6 bases). The CDR3 is 13 residues long. Trimming shortened V by 0 bases and J by 9 bases, and 11 bases separated the two germline ends. CDR1 and CDR2 (germline): MNHEY, SMNVEV (reference sequence). In nucleotides, the CDR3 is TGTGCCAGCAGTTTATCAGGAGACAGGAAAGCTTTCTTT. It encodes CASSLSGDRKAFF.

The rearrangement joins TRBV5-4 to TRBJ2-5, with TRBD1 as a possible D gene (5 bases). V was shortened by 4 bases and J by 2 bases, with 12 bases between the two germline ends. Germline V gene lookup returns CDR1 SGHNT and CDR2 YYREEE (reference sequence). CDR3 size: 14 residues. The CDR3 DNA reads TGTGCCAGCAGCCCAGGGCTAGAACAAGAGACCCAGTACTTC. This gives the protein CASSPGLEQETQYF.

For the CDR3, the DNA is TGTGCCAGCAGTGAGCCTTTCCAGGGGGGCTACACCTTC. Residues: CASSEPFQGGYTF. The chain is built from TRBV6-1 and TRBJ1-2, with D possibly TRBD1 on 6 matching bases. Germline CDR1 reads MNHNS; CDR2 reads SASEGT. V shed 3 bases and J shed 8 bases, with 13 bases lying between them. The CDR3 totals 13 residues.

This clone was found a few times. The V gene is TRBV6-5, the J gene TRBJ1-6, with TRBD1 identical over 7 bases. Germline V gene lookup returns CDR1 MNHEY and CDR2 SVGAGI. V shed 6 bases and J 13 bases; nucleotides not matched to a gene: 15. The CDR3 is 15 residues long. The CDR3: CASRRWTGGETPLHF. The CDR3 DNA reads as TGTGCCAGCAGGAGATGGACAGGAGGGGAGACGCCCCTCCACTTT.

This clone came up once. This chain links TRBV6-6 with TRBJ2-3; TRBD2 aligns across 7 bases. With 6 bases clipped from V and 1 base from J, the junction kept 7 bases outside the gene matches. Looked up from germline, CDR1 is MNHNY and CDR2 is SVGAGI (reference sequence). The CDR3 totals 15 residues. CDR3 sequence (DNA): TGTGCCAGCAGCCTCGCCAGCGGGGGCACAGATACGCAGTATTTT. Its translation: CASSLASGGTDTQYF.

A remark on this clone: The same CDR3 arises from other DNA sequences in this sample as well. V is TRBV5-1 and J is TRBJ2-5, with 10 bases that match TRBD2. The germline V gene has CDR1 SGHRS and CDR2 YFSETQ. CDR3 length equals 15 residues. V lost 4 bases, J lost 4 bases, and 7 bases stayed unmatched. CDR3 residues: CASSPSGGAGETQYF. In DNA, the CDR3 is TGCGCCAGCAGCCCAAGCGGGGGGGCCGGAGAGACCCAGTACTTC.

The J gene is TRBJ1-6, the V gene TRBV2; D is perhaps TRBD1 (5 bases). The V and J ends lost 1 base and 11 bases respectively, with 12 bases between them. Germline loops: CDR1 SNHLY, CDR2 FYNNEI. This CDR3 comprises 14 residues. The CDR3 is CASSEGQGVTPLHF. Here the CDR3 DNA reads TGTGCCAGCAGTGAAGGGCAGGGTGTGACACCCCTCCACTTT.

The count of this clone is one. The CDR3 loop is CASSLEFQGATNEKLFF. The DNA for the CDR3 is TGTGCCAGCAGCTTAGAATTCCAGGGGGCGACTAATGAAAAACTGTTTTTT. The chain links TRBV7-6 to TRBJ1-4, with 8 bases identical to TRBD1. CDR3 length equals 17 residues. J was trimmed by 2 bases and V by 1 base; bases with no gene match: 6. Germline CDR1 and CDR2: SGHVS and FNYEAQ.

The chain couples TRBV4-1 to TRBJ1-2; weak D call: TRBD1 (6 bases). Between the trimmed V and J ends, which lost 0 bases and 7 bases, there was a span of 12 bases. Germline CDR1 reads MGHRA; CDR2 reads YSYEKL. The CDR3 spans 14 residues. The CDR3 nucleotides read TGCGCCAGCAGCCAAGAACGGGGACAAGGTGGCTACACCTTC. Translation gives CASSQERGQGGYTF.

V usage is TRBV6-1 and J usage is TRBJ1-1; TRBD1 aligns across 9 bases. The germline V gene has CDR1 MNHNS and CDR2 SASEGT. The CDR3 has 13 residues. Trimming took 6 bases from V and 4 from J; bases not matched to a gene: 3. CDR3 residues: CASSQQGATEAFF. For the CDR3, the DNA is TGTGCCAGCAGCCAACAGGGGGCCACTGAAGCTTTCTTT.

The chain links TRBV2 to TRBJ1-6; D uncertain. Germline CDR1 is SNHLY and CDR2 is FYNNEI. The V end was cut by 7 bases, the J end by 6 bases, with 16 bases between. This CDR3 spans 15 amino acids. The CDR3 bases are TGTGCCAGCAACGCCGAGGGAGGAGGTAATTCACCCCTCCACTTT. The encoded protein is CASNAEGGGNSPLHF.

The V call is TRBV2, the J call TRBJ1-2; 10 bases are a match to TRBD1. Per germline, CDR1 SNHLY and CDR2 FYNNEI. V shed 2 bases and J 0 bases; nucleotides not matched to a gene: 3. The length of the CDR3 is 16 residues. The CDR3 reads CASSELGQGANYGYTF. DNA of the CDR3: TGTGCCAGCAGTGAACTTGGACAGGGGGCTAACTATGGCTACACCTTC.